The text below deals with one T cell receptor beta chain. The antigen it recognizes is unknown. Nothing much larger sits one base from this clone, and base qualities are not available. This record belongs to a study of blood T cell repertoires in COVID-19 (dated by TCRdb to 2018 to 2021). In terms of the full investigation: Samples covering the acute and convalescent phases of COVID-19 were provided by collaborators in the United States, Italy and Spain. The prospective study material was composed of cDNA or gDNA derived from T cells, B-cell-depleted T cells, or PBMCs. The dataset comprised deeply sampled blood TCRbeta repertoires from subjects exposed to, actively infected with, or recovered from COVID-19. The repertoires were released in a freely available public database meant as a resource for research on the immune response to SARS-CoV-2. The samples were drawn from the first 160 participants of the ongoing ImmuneRACE study and from 1,200 or so subjects provided by 6 global collaborators. The sample metadata nearly always contained a de-identified subject ID, COVID-19 status, age in years and sex. HLA class I and class II types, where available, came from metadata supplied by the sample provider rather than from assay-based typing. General conclusions and limits of the study: The quantity of clinical and demographic metadata differed by source and by participant and was supplied without curation.

Deletion took 10 bases off V and 4 bases off J, with a span of 20 bases between the germline ends. The germline V gene yields ENHRY for CDR1 and SYGVKD for CDR2. The CDR3 measures 14 amino acids from cysteine to phenylalanine. Kept here is only the CDR3 DNA, which spans 42 bases and is read in frame from base 1. Whole blood was collected in K2EDTA tubes by collaborating institutions according to the institutions' own protocols. For TCRbeta analysis, collaborator samples were shipped as frozen whole blood, as isolated PBMCs, or as DNA extracted from either sample type. TCRbeta CDR3 regions were amplified from genomic DNA using the immunoSEQ Assay, a bias-controlled multiplex PCR. In the paper's pipeline: The number of nucleated cells in each sample was estimated from the amplification of reference gene primers within the assay. To quantify the absolute abundance of each unique TCRbeta CDR3 rearrangement, sequence reads were collapsed and filtered. For each sample, productive Simpson clonality was calculated by taking the square root of Simpson's diversity index across productive rearrangements. TCRdb took this table from immuneACCESS and kept in-frame rearrangements with V and J called. Such tables lack part of the clones; where checked against another copy, unresolved V genes explain under half of the gap, and the rest is unexplained. D and trimming come from the DNA, and the V and J calls and clone size come from that table. Within this sample are 55,000 to 85,000 clones, with approximately 77% of them counted one time only. The ten most abundant clones make up roughly 0.83% of the sample.

The specimen was peripheral blood. This chain is built from TRBV10-3 and TRBJ2-7, and TRBD2 may be the D gene, going by 5 matching bases. This receptor was taken from a woman aged 70-85 years with acute or convalescent COVID-19. The nucleotide sequence reads as follows: TGTGCCAGCAGACAACCTCAGGAGGTTTACGAGCAGTACTTC. The translation is CASRQPQEVYEQYF.